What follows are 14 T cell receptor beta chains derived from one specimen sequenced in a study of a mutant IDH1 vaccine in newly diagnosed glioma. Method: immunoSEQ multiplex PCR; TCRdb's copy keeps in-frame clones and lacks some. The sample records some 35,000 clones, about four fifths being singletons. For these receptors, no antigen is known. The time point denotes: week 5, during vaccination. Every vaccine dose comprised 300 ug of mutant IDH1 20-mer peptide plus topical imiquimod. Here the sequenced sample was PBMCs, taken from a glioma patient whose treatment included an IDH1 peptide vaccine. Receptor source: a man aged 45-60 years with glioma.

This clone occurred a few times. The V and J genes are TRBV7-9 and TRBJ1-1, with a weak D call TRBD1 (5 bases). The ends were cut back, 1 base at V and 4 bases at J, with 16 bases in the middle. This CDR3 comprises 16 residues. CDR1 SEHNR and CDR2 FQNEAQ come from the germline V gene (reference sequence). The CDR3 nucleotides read TGTGCCAGCAGCTTAGATGGTCCGGGGGAAATCACTGAAGCTTTCTTT. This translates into CASSLDGPGEITEAFF.

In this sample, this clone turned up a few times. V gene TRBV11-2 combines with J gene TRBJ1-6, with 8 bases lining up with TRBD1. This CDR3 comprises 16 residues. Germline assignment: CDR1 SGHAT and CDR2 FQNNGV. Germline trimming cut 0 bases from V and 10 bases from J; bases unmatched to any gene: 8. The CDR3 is CASSLEGTGNRSPLHF. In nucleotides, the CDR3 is TGTGCCAGCAGCTTAGAGGGGACAGGTAATCGGTCACCCCTCCACTTT.

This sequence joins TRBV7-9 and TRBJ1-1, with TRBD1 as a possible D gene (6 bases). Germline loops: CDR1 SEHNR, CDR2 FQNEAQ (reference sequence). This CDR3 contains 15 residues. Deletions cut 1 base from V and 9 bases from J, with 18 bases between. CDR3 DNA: TGTGCCAGCAGCTTAGTATACCGGGACATTTCTCAAGCTTTCTTT. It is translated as CASSLVYRDISQAFF.

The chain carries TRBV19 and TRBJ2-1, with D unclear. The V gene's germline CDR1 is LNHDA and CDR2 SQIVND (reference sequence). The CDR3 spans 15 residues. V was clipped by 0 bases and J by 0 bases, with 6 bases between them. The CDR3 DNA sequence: TGTGCCAGTAGTATAGACGAAAGCTCCTACAATGAGCAGTTCTTC. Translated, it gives CASSIDESSYNEQFF.

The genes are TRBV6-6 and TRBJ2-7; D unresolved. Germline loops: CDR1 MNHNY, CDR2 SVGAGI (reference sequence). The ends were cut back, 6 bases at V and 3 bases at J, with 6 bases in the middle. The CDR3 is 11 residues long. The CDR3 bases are TGTGCCAGCAGGCTCGACTACGAGCAGTACTTC. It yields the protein CASRLDYEQYF.

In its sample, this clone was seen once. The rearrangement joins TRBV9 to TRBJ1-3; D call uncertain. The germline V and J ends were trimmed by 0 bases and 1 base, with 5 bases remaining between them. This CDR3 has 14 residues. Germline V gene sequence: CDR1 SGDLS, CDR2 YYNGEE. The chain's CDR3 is CASSVAWSGNTIYF. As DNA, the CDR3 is TGTGCCAGCAGCGTAGCTTGGTCTGGAAACACCATATATTTT.

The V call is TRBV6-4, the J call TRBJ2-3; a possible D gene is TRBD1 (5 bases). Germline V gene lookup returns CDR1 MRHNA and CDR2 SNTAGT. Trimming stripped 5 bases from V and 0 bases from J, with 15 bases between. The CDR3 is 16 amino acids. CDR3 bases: TGTGCCAGCAGTCCCCAGGGAATCTCTAGCACAGATACGCAGTATTTT. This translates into CASSPQGISSTDTQYF.

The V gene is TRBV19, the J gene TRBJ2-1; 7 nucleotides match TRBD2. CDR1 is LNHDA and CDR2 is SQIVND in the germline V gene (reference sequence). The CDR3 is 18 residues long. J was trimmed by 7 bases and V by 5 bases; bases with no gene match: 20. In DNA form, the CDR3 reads TGTGCCAGTAGTCCGTCCCTTCTAGCGGCTTTGGGGGGTAATGAGCAGTTCTTC. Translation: CASSPSLLAALGGNEQFF.

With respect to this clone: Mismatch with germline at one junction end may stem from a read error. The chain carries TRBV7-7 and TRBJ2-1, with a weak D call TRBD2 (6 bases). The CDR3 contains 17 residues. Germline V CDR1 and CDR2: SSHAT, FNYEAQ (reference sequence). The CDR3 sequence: CASSLPPGGVTYNEQFF. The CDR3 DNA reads TGTGCTAGCAGCTTACCCCCTGGCGGGGTCACCTACAATGAGCAGTTCTTC. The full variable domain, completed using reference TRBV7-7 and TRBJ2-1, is GAGVSQSPRYKVTKRGQDVTLRCDPISSHATLYWYQQALGQGPEFLTYFNYEAQPDKSGLPSDRFSAERPEGSISTLTIQRTEQRDSAMYRCASSLPPGGVTYNEQFFGPGTRLTVL.

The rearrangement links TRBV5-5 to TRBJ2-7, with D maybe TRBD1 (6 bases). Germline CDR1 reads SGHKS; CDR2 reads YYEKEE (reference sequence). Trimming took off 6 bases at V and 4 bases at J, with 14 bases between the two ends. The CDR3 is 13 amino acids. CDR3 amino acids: CASTYEGGYEQYF. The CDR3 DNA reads TGTGCCAGCACTTACGAAGGGGGATACGAGCAGTACTTC.

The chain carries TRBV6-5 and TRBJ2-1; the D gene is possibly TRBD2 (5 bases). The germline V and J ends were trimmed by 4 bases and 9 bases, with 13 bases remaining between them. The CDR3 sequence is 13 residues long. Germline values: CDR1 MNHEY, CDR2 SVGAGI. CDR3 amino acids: CASSLVGEREQFF. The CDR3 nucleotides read TGTGCCAGCAGTTTGGTGGGAGAGCGTGAGCAGTTCTTC.

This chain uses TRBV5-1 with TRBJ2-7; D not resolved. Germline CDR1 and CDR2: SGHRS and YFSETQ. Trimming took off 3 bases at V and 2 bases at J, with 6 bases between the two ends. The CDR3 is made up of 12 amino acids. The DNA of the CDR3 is TGCGCCAGCAGCTCGGAAACCTACGAGCAGTACTTC. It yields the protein CASSSETYEQYF.

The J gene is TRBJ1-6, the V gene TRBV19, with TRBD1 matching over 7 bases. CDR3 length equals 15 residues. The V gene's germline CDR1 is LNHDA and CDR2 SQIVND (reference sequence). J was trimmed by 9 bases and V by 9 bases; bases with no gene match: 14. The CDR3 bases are TGTGCCAGCCAATTTGCCGGGACAGCGGCTTCACCCCTCCACTTT. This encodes CASQFAGTAASPLHF.

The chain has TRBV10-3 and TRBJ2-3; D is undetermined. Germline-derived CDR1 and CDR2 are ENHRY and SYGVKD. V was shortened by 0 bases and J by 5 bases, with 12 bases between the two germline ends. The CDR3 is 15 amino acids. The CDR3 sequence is CAISESLGAGDTQYF. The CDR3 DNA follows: TGTGCCATCAGTGAGTCACTGGGTGCAGGAGATACGCAGTATTTT.